One TCR beta chain is described in this entry. Across about two dozen US areas, participants ranged in age from about 18 to 100 years. Germline V gene sequence: CDR1 ENHRY, CDR2 SYGVKD. Trimming at V came to 2 bases and at J to 6 bases, leaving 4 bases not matched to a gene. This CDR3 has 14 amino acids. The data were obtained in a study of blood T cell repertoires in COVID-19. Produced via immunoSEQ multiplex PCR; TCRdb's table is partial and in-frame only. This table has roughly 290,000 clones, 80% to 90% appearing once. The receptor was isolated from a woman aged 25 to 39 who had recovered from COVID-19. The chain carries TRBV10-3 and TRBJ1-2, with TRBD1 matching 9 bases. The sequenced sample was PBMCs or T cells enriched from blood (not recorded which). In DNA, the CDR3 is TGTGCCATCAGTGAGGGACAGGGGAGAGATGGCTACACCTTC. It encodes CAISEGQGRDGYTF.